Following are 11 T cell receptor beta chains from one sample sequenced in a study of blood T cell repertoires in COVID-19. Sequencing used immunoSEQ multiplex PCR; TCRdb keeps in-frame clones, though not all of them. This table has 150,000 to 200,000 clones, approximately 80% appearing once. The source material was peripheral blood. The receptors come from a woman in her 40s with COVID-19, enrolled during active disease.

The rearrangement links TRBV4-2 to TRBJ2-5, with 8 bases that match TRBD2. CDR3 length equals 16 residues. V shed 4 bases and J 2 bases; nucleotides not matched to a gene: 9. The germline gives CDR1 LGHNA, CDR2 YNFKEQ. CDR3 residues: CASSPMTGGIQETQYF. The CDR3, as DNA: TGTGCCAGCAGCCCCATGACGGGGGGGATACAAGAGACCCAGTACTTC.

V and J are TRBV3-1 (or the pseudogene TRBV3-2) and TRBJ2-5; the match to TRBD2 covers 7 bases. Per germline, CDR1 LGHDT and CDR2 YNNKEL (reference sequence). The CDR3 sequence is 14 residues long. With 0 bases clipped from V and 3 bases from J, the junction kept 1 base outside the gene matches. The CDR3 DNA follows: TGTGCCAGCAGCCAAGAAGGACTAGAAGAGACCCAGTACTTC. This encodes CASSQEGLEETQYF.

This rearrangement joins TRBV5-1 to TRBJ2-6; TRBD1 is a possible D gene (5 bases). Between the trimmed V and J ends, which lost 6 bases and 4 bases, there was a span of 14 bases. CDR1 and CDR2 from the germline V gene are SGHRS and YFSETQ. This CDR3 is 15 amino acids long. The CDR3 bases are TGCGCCAGCACCTTCCAGGGATCCGGGGCCAACGTCCTGACTTTC. It translates to CASTFQGSGANVLTF.

The V call is TRBV27, the J call TRBJ2-4, with 8 bases lining up with TRBD2. Trimming cost V 9 bases and J 0 bases; bases outside gene matches: 4. This CDR3 region has 14 residues. Per the germline V gene, CDR1 is MNHEY and CDR2 is SMNVEV (reference sequence). The CDR3 nucleotides are TGTGCCAGTCGGGGGGGTGTAGCCAAAAACATTCAGTACTTC. It is translated as CASRGGVAKNIQYF.

The rearrangement joins TRBV15 to TRBJ2-1, with 9 bases matching TRBD2. The germline V gene encodes CDR1 LNHNV and CDR2 YYDKDF (reference sequence). The CDR3 totals 18 residues. The junction had 13 bases not matched to a gene; V was cut back by 2 bases and J by 5 bases. CDR3 DNA sequence: TGTGCCACCAGCAGACACACCCGGCCGGGACTAGCCGACAATGAGCAGTTCTTC. This sequence encodes CATSRHTRPGLADNEQFF.

The V gene is TRBV7-9, the J gene TRBJ2-1; possible D gene TRBD1, 7 bases. The CDR3 has 15 amino acids. Trimming left V 7 bases short and J 6 bases short, with 19 bases between. CDR1 is SEHNR and CDR2 is FQNEAQ in the germline V gene (reference sequence). The DNA of the CDR3 is TGTGCCAGCATACCCAGGGGGGCCTATGTCAATGAGCAGTTCTTC. The encoded protein is CASIPRGAYVNEQFF.

The chain is built from TRBV5-4 and TRBJ2-4; possible D gene TRBD1, 7 bases. CDR1 is SGHNT, CDR2 YYREEE, per germline (reference sequence). V gave up 4 bases and J gave up 0 bases, with 14 bases separating them. The CDR3 extends over 16 amino acids. As DNA, the CDR3 is TGTGCCAGCAGCAAAAGACAGGGACTAGCCAAAAACATTCAGTACTTC. Translated, it gives CASSKRQGLAKNIQYF.

The chain carries TRBV5-4 and TRBJ2-4, with 7 bases lining up with TRBD2. The V and J ends lost 6 bases and 0 bases, in that order; junction bases with no gene match: 3. The germline CDR1 and CDR2 sequences are SGHNT and YYREEE (reference sequence). This CDR3 spans 14 amino acids. Here the CDR3 DNA reads TGTGCCAGCAATTCGGGGGGAGCCAAAAACATTCAGTACTTC. Its translation: CASNSGGAKNIQYF. Full variable domain (remainder filled in from reference TRBV5-4 and TRBJ2-4): ETGVTQSPTHLIKTRGQQVTLRCSSQSGHNTVSWYQQALGQGPQFIFQYYREEENGRGNFPPRFSGLQFPNYSSELNVNALELDDSALYLCASNSGGAKNIQYFGAGTRLSVL.

This chain joins TRBV7-9 and TRBJ1-2; the D gene is possibly TRBD1 (5 bases). Germline CDR1 is SEHNR and CDR2 is FQNEAQ (reference sequence). This CDR3 comprises 16 residues. The V and J ends lost 1 base and 0 bases respectively, with 12 bases between them. The chain's CDR3 is CASSLEGVRANYGYTF. The CDR3 DNA follows: TGTGCCAGCAGCTTAGAGGGTGTCAGGGCTAACTATGGCTACACCTTC.

The CDR3 region is CASTRLAQAANEQFF. CDR3 nucleotides: TGTGCCAGCACCCGGCTGGCCCAAGCAGCGAATGAGCAGTTCTTC. The chain links TRBV2 to TRBJ2-1, with unresolved D. The V and J ends lost 7 bases and 7 bases respectively, with 20 bases between them. This CDR3 region has 15 residues. The germline V gene encodes CDR1 SNHLY and CDR2 FYNNEI. Full variable domain (rest looked up from reference TRBV2 and TRBJ2-1): EPEVTQTPSHQVTQMGQEVILRCVPISNHLYFYWYRQILGQKVEFLVSFYNNEISEKSEIFDDQFSVERPDGSNFTLKIRSTKLEDSAMYFCASTRLAQAANEQFFGPGTRLTVL.

The rearrangement uses TRBV5-4 and TRBJ1-1; D remains ambiguous. Trimming took 2 bases from V and 1 from J, leaving 12 bases between them. Germline CDR1 and CDR2: SGHNT and YYREEE (reference sequence). CDR3 length: 15 amino acids. CDR3 sequence: CASSLERGRNTEAFF. CDR3 DNA sequence: TGTGCCAGCAGCTTAGAACGGGGTCGGAACACTGAAGCTTTCTTT.